This paragraph reports one T cell receptor beta chain. The data were taken from a study of T cells expressing NK-cell markers. Overall study: Underlying the TCR beta repertoires were sorted CD3+CD56+NKG2C+, CD3+CD56+NKG2C- and CD3+CD56-NKG2C+ T cells. HCMV seropositivity marked seven of the eight sequenced donors; one was seronegative.

TCRdb reprocessed the 5' RACE reads; each CDR3 protein has one entry and no DNA is given. This table lists around 8,000 distinct CDR3 sequences. The CDR3 is made up of 13 amino acids. The germline CDR1 and CDR2 sequences are SGHDN and FVKESK. The chain has TRBV14 and TRBJ1-5; the D gene TCRdb calls, TRBD1, cannot be checked with no DNA. Input material: blood T cells: a sorted CD56 or NKG2C T cell subset, CD4+ or CD8+ T cells, or bulk PBMC T cells (not recorded which). The clonotype was recovered from a man aged 18-30 years in good health. CDR3 amino acids: CASSQGLTGAATF.